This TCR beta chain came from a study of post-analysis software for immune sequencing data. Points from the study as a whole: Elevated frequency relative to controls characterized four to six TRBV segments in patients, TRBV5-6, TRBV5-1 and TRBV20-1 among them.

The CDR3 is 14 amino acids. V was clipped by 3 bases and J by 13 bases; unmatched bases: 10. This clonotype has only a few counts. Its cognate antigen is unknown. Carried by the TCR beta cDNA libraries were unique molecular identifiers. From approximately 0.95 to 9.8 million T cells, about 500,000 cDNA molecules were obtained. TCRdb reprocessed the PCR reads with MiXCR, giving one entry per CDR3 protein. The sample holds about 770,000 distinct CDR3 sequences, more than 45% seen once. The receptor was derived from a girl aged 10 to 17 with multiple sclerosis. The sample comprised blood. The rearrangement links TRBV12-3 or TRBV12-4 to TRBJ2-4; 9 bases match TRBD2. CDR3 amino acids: CASSFPGLALEQYF. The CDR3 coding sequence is TGTGCCAGCAGTTTTCCCGGACTAGCGTTGGAGCAGTACTTC.